This TCR beta chain was sequenced during a study of regulatory T cells in long-lasting Graves disease. Study summary: Over 5 years on antithyroid drugs plus positive TSH receptor antibodies marked Graves' disease as persistent. Regarding the study as a whole: Thyroid tissue went unexamined; only peripheral blood was analyzed.

Documented time point: persistent/refractory GD, antithyroid drugs over 5 years with positive TRAb. TCR sequences were obtained from RNA taken from PBMCs. EDTA tubes received around 9 milliliters of collected peripheral blood. Libraries of TCR beta came from iRepertoire HTBI primers plus Arm-PCR of CDR3 regions. MiXCR, run by TCRdb on the multiplex PCR reads, gives a single entry per CDR3 protein. In the table there are around 300,000 distinct CDR3 sequences, under 25% of which are singletons. This clonotype showed up just a few times. Its antigen is currently unknown. V gave up 2 bases and J gave up 3 bases, with 11 bases separating them. Per the germline V gene, CDR1 is SGHTA and CDR2 is FQGNSA. The CDR3 runs 14 residues.

V is TRBV7-2 and J is TRBJ2-7; possibly TRBD2 for D (5 bases). The sequence was collected from a female donor with Graves disease. The sample was peripheral blood mononuclear cells (PBMCs), taken when the disease was refractory, from a patient treated with antithyroid drugs. The CDR3: CASSLIGVGYEQYF. CDR3 DNA: TGTGCCAGCAGCTTAATCGGGGTTGGCTACGAGCAGTACTTC.